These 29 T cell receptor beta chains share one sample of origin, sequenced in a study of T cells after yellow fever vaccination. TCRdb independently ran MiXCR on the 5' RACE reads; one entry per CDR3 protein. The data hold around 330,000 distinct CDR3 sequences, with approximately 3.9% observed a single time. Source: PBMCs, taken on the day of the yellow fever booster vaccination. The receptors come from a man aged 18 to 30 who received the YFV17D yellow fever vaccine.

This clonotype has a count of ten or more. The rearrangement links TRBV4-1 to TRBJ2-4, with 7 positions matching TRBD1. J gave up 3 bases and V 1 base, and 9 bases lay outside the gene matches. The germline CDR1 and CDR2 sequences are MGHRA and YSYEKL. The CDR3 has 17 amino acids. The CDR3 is CASSQGPAGGDKNIQYF. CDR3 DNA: TGCGCCAGCAGCCAAGGGCCCGCAGGGGGAGACAAAAACATTCAGTACTTC.

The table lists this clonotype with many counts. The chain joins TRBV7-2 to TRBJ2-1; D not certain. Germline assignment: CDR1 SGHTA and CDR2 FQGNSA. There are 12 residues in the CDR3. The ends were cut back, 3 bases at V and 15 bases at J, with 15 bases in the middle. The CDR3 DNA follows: TGTGCCAGCAGCTTCCGGGTCGAGGAAAGGTTCTTC. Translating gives CASSFRVEERFF.

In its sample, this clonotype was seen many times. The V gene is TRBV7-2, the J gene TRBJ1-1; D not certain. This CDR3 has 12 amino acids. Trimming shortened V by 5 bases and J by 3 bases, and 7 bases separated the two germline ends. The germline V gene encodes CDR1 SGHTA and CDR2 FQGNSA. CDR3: CASSRVYTEAFF. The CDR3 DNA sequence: TGTGCCAGCAGCAGGGTGTACACTGAAGCTTTCTTT.

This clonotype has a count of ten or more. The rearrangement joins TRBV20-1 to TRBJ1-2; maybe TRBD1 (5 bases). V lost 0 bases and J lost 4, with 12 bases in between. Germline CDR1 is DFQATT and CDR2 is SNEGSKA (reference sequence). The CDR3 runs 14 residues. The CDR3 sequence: CSARDIDRFYGYTF. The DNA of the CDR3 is TGCAGTGCTAGAGATATCGACAGATTCTATGGCTACACCTTC.

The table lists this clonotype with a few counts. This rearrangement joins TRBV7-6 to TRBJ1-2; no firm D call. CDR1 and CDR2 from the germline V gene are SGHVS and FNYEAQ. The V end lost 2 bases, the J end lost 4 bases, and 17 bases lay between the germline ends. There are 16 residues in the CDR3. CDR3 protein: CASSLLPVWLGYGYTF. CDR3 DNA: TGTGCCAGCAGCTTACTGCCAGTATGGTTGGGCTATGGCTACACCTTC.

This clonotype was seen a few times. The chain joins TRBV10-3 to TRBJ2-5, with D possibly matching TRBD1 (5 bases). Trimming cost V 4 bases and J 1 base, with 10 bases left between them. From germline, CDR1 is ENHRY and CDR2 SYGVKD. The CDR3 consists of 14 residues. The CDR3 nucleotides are TGTGCCATCAGTGCCTCAGGGTCCCAAGAGACCCAGTACTTC. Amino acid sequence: CAISASGSQETQYF.

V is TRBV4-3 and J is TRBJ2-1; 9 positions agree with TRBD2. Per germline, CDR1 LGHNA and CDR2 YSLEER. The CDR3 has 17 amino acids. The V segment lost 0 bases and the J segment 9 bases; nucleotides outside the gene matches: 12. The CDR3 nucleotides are TGCGCCAGCAGCCAAGATCGGCTAGCGGGGCTCTCCTTTGAGCAGTTCTTC. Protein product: CASSQDRLAGLSFEQFF.

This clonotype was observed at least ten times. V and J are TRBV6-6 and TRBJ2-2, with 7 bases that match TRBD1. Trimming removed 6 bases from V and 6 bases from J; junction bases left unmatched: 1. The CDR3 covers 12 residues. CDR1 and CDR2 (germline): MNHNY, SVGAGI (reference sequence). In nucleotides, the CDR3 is TGTGCCAGCAGGGGACAGTCCGGGGAGCTGTTTTTT. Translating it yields CASRGQSGELFF.

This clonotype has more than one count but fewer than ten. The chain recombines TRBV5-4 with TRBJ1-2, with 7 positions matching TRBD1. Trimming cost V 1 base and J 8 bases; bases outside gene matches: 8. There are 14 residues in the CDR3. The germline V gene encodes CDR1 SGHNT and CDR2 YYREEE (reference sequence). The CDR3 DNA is TGTGCCAGCAGCTTGATGGCAGGGGGAGAAGGCTACACCTTC. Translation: CASSLMAGGEGYTF.

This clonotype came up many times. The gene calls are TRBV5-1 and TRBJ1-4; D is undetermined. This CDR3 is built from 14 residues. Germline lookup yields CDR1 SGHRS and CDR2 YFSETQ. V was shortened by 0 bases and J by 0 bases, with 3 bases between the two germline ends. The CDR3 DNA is TGCGCCAGCAGCTTGGCAGCAACTAATGAAAAACTGTTTTTT. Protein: CASSLAATNEKLFF.

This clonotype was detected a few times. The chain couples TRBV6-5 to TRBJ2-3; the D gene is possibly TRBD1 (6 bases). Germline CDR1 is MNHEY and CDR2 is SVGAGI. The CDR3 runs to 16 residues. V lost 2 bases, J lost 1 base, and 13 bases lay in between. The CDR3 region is CASSYGGYPRTDTQYF. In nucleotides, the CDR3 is TGTGCCAGCAGTTACGGGGGCTATCCGCGCACAGATACGCAGTATTTT.

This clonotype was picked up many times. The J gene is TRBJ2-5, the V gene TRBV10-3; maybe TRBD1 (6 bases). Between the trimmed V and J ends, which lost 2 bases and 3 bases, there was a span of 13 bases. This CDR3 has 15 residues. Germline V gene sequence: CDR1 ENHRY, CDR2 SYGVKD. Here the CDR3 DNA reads TGTGCCATCAGTGAGCCTCAGTGGACAGAAGAGACCCAGTACTTC. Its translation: CAISEPQWTEETQYF.

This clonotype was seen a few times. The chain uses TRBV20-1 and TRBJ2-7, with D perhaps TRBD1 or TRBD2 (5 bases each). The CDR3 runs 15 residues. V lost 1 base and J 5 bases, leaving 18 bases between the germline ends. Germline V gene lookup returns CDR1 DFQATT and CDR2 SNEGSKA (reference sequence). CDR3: CSARVPGRGRDEQYV. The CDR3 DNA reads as TGCAGTGCTAGAGTCCCTGGTCGGGGACGGGACGAGCAGTACGTC.

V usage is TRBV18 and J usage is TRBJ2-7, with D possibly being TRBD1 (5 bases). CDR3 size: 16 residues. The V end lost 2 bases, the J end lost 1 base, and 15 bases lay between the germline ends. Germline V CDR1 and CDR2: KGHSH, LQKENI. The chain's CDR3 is CASSPILTASSYEQYV. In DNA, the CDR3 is TGTGCCAGCTCACCAATTTTGACAGCAAGTTCCTACGAGCAGTACGTC.

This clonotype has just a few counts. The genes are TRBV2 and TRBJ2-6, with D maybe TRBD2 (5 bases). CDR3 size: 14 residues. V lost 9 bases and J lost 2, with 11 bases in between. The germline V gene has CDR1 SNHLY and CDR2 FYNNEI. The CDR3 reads CASLGVAGANVLTF. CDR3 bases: TGTGCCAGTCTGGGAGTTGCTGGGGCCAACGTCCTGACTTTC. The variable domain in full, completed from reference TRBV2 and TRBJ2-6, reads EPEVTQTPSHQVTQMGQEVILRCVPISNHLYFYWYRQILGQKVEFLVSFYNNEISEKSEIFDDQFSVERPDGSNFTLKIRSTKLEDSAMYFCASLGVAGANVLTFGAGSRLTVL.

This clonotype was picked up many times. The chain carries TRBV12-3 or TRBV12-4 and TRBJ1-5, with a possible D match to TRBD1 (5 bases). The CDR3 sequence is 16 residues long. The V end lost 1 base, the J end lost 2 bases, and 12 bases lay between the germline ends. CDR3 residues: CASSLGAGRGNQPQHF. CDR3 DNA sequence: TGTGCCAGCAGTTTAGGGGCAGGGAGGGGCAATCAGCCCCAGCATTTT.

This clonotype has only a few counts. The CDR3 bases are TGCGCCAGCAGCCAAGGAAGGGGGGCGTTGTTGGAGACCCAGTACTTC. Translating gives CASSQGRGALLETQYF. The rearrangement links TRBV4-1 to TRBJ2-5; D could derive from TRBD1 or TRBD2 (6 bases each). CDR1 is MGHRA, CDR2 YSYEKL, per germline. Trimming cost V 1 base and J 5 bases, with 17 bases left between them. The length of the CDR3 is 16 residues.

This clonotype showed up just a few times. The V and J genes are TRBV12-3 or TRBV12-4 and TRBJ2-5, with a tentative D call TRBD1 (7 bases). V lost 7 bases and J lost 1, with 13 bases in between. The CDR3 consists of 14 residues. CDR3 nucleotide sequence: TGTGCCAGCACCGCCAGGGGGGCCCAAGAGACCCAGTACTTC. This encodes CASTARGAQETQYF.

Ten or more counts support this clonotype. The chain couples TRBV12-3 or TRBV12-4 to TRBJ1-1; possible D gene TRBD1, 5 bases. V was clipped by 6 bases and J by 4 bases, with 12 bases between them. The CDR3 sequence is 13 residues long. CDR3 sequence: CASSPGPSTEAFF. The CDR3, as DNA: TGTGCCAGCAGCCCGGGACCTAGCACTGAAGCTTTCTTT.

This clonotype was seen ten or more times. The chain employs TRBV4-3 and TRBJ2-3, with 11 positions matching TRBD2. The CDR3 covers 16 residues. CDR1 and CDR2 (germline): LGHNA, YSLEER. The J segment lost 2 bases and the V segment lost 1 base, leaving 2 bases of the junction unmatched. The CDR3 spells CASSQAGLAVTDTQYF. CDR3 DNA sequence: TGCGCCAGCAGCCAAGCGGGACTAGCGGTCACAGATACGCAGTATTTT.

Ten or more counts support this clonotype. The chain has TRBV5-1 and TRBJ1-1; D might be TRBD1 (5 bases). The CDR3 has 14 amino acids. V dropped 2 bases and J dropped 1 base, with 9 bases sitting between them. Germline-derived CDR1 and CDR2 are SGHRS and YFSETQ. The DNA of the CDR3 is TGCGCCAGCAGCTTACGGGGGTGGAACACTGAAGCTTTCTTT. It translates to CASSLRGWNTEAFF.

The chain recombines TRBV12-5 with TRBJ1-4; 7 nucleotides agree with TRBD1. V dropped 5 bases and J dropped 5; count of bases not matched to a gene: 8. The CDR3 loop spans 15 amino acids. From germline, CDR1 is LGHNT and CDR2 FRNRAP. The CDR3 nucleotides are TGTGCTAGTGGTCCCCACATGACAGGGAATGAAAAACTGTTTTTT. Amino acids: CASGPHMTGNEKLFF.

The CDR3 DNA follows: TGTGCCAGCAGCTTGGGACTAGCGGGGCTGAGTACCGGGGAGCTGTTTTTT. It encodes CASSLGLAGLSTGELFF. The chain couples TRBV7-2 to TRBJ2-2; 13 nucleotides align to TRBD2. Germline CDR1 is SGHTA and CDR2 is FQGNSA. This CDR3 contains 17 residues. V was pared by 3 bases and J by 5 bases, with 6 bases of the junction left unmatched.

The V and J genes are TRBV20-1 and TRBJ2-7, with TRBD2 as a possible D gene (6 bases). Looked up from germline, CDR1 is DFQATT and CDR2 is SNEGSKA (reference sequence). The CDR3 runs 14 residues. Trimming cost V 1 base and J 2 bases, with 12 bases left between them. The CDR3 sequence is CSARAALATYEQYV. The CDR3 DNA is TGCAGTGCTAGAGCGGCACTAGCAACCTACGAGCAGTACGTC.

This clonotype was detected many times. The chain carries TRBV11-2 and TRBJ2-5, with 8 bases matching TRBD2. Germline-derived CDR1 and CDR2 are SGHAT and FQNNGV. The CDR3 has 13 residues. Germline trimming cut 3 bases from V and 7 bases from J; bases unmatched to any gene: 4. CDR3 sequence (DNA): TGTGCCAGCAGCTTGACTAGCGCGGGGACCCAGTACTTC. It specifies CASSLTSAGTQYF.

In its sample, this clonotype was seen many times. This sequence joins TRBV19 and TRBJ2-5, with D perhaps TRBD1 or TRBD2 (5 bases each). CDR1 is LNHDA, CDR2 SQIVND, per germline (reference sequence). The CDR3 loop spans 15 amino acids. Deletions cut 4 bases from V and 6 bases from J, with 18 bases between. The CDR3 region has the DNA TGTGCCAGTAGTACTTACATTCATCCGGGGCAGACCCAGTACTTC. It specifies CASSTYIHPGQTQYF.

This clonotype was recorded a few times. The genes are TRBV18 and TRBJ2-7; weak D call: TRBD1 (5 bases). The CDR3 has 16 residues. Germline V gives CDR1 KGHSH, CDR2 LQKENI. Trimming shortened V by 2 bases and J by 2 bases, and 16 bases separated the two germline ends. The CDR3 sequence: CASSPRFPGKPYEQYV. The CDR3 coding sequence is TGTGCCAGCTCACCAAGGTTTCCAGGGAAGCCCTACGAGCAGTACGTC.

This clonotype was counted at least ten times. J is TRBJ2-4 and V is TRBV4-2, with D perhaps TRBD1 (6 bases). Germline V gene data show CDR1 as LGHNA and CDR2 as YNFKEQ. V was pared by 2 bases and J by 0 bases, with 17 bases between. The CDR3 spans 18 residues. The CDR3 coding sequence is TGTGCCAGCAGCCAACCGGGACACCAAGGGGTAGCCAAAAACATTCAGTACTTC. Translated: CASSQPGHQGVAKNIQYF.

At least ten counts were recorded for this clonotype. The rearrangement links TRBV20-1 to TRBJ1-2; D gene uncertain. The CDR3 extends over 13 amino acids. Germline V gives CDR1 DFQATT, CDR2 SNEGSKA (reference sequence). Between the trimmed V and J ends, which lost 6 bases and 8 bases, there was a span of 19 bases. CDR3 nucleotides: TGCAGTGCCTCCGCCTGGAGGGTTCAAGGCTACACCTTC. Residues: CSASAWRVQGYTF.